One T cell receptor beta chain is described in this entry. Its antigen is unknown. Roughly 0.45 to 1 ug RNA was reverse transcribed with random hexamers. TCRdb processed the immunoSEQ multiplex PCR reads anew with MiXCR; each CDR3 protein has one entry. The table records roughly 130,000 distinct CDR3 sequences, about 94% of them present only once. The sample originates from a study of CD8 T cells in Susac syndrome. Study outcomes and limitations: A relatively small number of individuals underwent TCR sequencing and HLA analysis.

The CDR3 length is 14 residues. V was cut by 1 base and J by 5 bases, with 11 bases left in between. Germline values: CDR1 SGHDN, CDR2 FVKESK. The specimen sequenced was CD4+ T cells from PBMCs. The chain links TRBV14 to TRBJ1-2; D possibly corresponds to TRBD1 (6 bases). The clonotype was recovered from a human donor with multiple sclerosis. The CDR3: CASSQGAGDYGYTF. Written as DNA, the CDR3 is TGTGCCAGCAGCCAAGGCGCAGGGGATTATGGCTACACCTTC.